These 28 T cell receptor beta chains originate from one sample sequenced in a study of blood T cell repertoires in COVID-19. Assay used: immunoSEQ multiplex PCR; TCRdb lists only in-frame clones, some missing. Altogether 350,000 to 550,000 clones are present, 70% to 90% being singletons, with the ten largest covering almost 2%. The specimen sequenced was PBMCs or T cells enriched from blood (not recorded which). These receptors all stem from a woman aged 18-30 years with acute COVID-19.

The chain recombines TRBV2 with TRBJ2-7; a possible D gene is TRBD2 (5 bases). The CDR3 covers 15 residues. Germline values: CDR1 SNHLY, CDR2 FYNNEI. Trimming removed 6 bases at V and 4 bases at J, with 19 bases between. CDR3 DNA sequence: TGTGCCAGCAGGGATAGCGTAGCCCCTATATACGAGCAGTACTTC. It yields the protein CASRDSVAPIYEQYF. Combining the CDR3 with reference TRBV2 and TRBJ2-7 gives the whole variable domain EPEVTQTPSHQVTQMGQEVILRCVPISNHLYFYWYRQILGQKVEFLVSFYNNEISEKSEIFDDQFSVERPDGSNFTLKIRSTKLEDSAMYFCASRDSVAPIYEQYFGPGTRLTVT.

The V gene is TRBV3-1 (or the pseudogene TRBV3-2), the J gene TRBJ1-2; TRBD1 matches 7 bases. V shed 7 bases, J shed 6 bases, and the junction held 2 bases outside the gene matches. From germline, CDR1 is LGHDT and CDR2 YNNKEL (reference sequence). This CDR3 contains 11 residues. The CDR3 DNA sequence: TGTGCCAGCAAGCAGGGGGATGGCTACACCTTC. Amino acids: CASKQGDGYTF.

V is TRBV10-3 and J is TRBJ1-3, with TRBD1 matching over 7 bases. This CDR3 comprises 13 residues. V was pared by 3 bases and J by 9 bases, with 5 bases of the junction left unmatched. Germline CDR1 is ENHRY and CDR2 is SYGVKD. Written as DNA, the CDR3 is TGTGCCATCAGTGAAAATACAGGGGTCACCATATATTTT. Its translation: CAISENTGVTIYF.

The chain employs TRBV2 and TRBJ1-1; D is perhaps TRBD1 (5 bases). Trimming removed 6 bases from V and 2 bases from J, with 19 bases in between. CDR3 length equals 16 residues. CDR1 is SNHLY and CDR2 is FYNNEI in the germline V gene. CDR3 sequence: CASRPFGRDSNTEAFF. The CDR3 nucleotides are TGTGCCAGCAGACCCTTCGGCCGGGACTCTAACACTGAAGCTTTCTTT.

The chain links TRBV5-4 to TRBJ1-2, with no clear D. Germline V gene lookup returns CDR1 SGHNT and CDR2 YYREEE (reference sequence). The CDR3 length is 15 residues. Between the trimmed V and J ends, which lost 0 bases and 0 bases, there was a span of 9 bases. CDR3 in amino acids: CASSLGIGANYGYTF. The CDR3 DNA sequence: TGTGCCAGCAGCTTGGGGATAGGAGCTAACTATGGCTACACCTTC.

J is TRBJ1-5 and V is TRBV7-2; TRBD1 matches 10 bases. This CDR3 comprises 19 residues. V lost 4 bases and J lost 11; bases outside the gene matches: 23. Germline V gene sequence: CDR1 SGHTA, CDR2 FQGNSA. DNA for the CDR3: TGTGCCAGCAGCTCGTTTGGGTTTGGCGAGCCGGGACAGGGGCTAACCCAGCATTTT. Amino acids: CASSSFGFGEPGQGLTQHF. Full variable domain (outside the CDR3, taken from reference TRBV7-2 and TRBJ1-5): GAGVSQSPSNKVTEKGKDVELRCDPISGHTALYWYRQSLGQGLEFLIYFQGNSAPDKSGLPSDRFSAERTGGSVSTLTIQRTQQEDSAVYLCASSSFGFGEPGQGLTQHFGDGTRLSIL.

The J gene is TRBJ2-1, the V gene TRBV20-1, with a possible D match to TRBD2 (5 bases). There are 11 residues in the CDR3. The germline CDR1 and CDR2 sequences are DFQATT and SNEGSKA (reference sequence). V dropped 7 bases and J dropped 8 bases, with 12 bases sitting between them. In DNA form, the CDR3 reads TGCAGTGTTCCAACTAGGGATGAGCAGTTCTTC. Encoded protein: CSVPTRDEQFF.

The gene calls are TRBV9 and TRBJ1-6; possibly TRBD1 for D (6 bases). CDR1 is SGDLS and CDR2 is YYNGEE in the germline V gene. Deletions cut 6 bases from V and 6 bases from J, with 13 bases between. The length of the CDR3 is 14 residues. The CDR3 here is CASTPGTLNSPLHF. The DNA for the CDR3 is TGTGCCAGCACCCCCGGGACACTTAATTCACCCCTCCACTTT.

This clone was observed once. V gene TRBV27 combines with J gene TRBJ1-2; 7 bases are shared with TRBD1. Germline trimming cut 4 bases from V and 4 bases from J; bases unmatched to any gene: 3. The length of the CDR3 is 13 residues. Germline lookup yields CDR1 MNHEY and CDR2 SMNVEV (reference sequence). The CDR3 sequence: CASSSGQLYGYTF. The CDR3 DNA is TGTGCCAGCAGTTCGGGACAGCTCTATGGCTACACCTTC.

The chain combines TRBV6-1 with TRBJ1-6; no clear D. The CDR3 loop spans 16 amino acids. V shed 2 bases and J shed 1 base, with 9 bases lying between them. CDR1 and CDR2 from the germline V gene are MNHNS and SASEGT. The CDR3 DNA follows: TGTGCCAGCAGTGAACAGGATAGATCCTATAATTCACCCCTCCACTTT. It encodes CASSEQDRSYNSPLHF.

This clone was counted ten times or more. V usage is TRBV27 and J usage is TRBJ1-4; D may be TRBD1 (5 bases). This CDR3 has 17 amino acids. Germline assignment: CDR1 MNHEY and CDR2 SMNVEV (reference sequence). V shed 0 bases and J shed 7 bases, with 18 bases lying between them. CDR3 protein: CASSLSINQGWSEKLFF. Written as DNA, the CDR3 is TGTGCCAGCAGTTTATCAATCAATCAGGGCTGGAGTGAAAAACTGTTTTTT.

V usage is TRBV18 and J usage is TRBJ2-1, with 10 bases that match TRBD2. Unmatched junction bases numbered 6, after V lost 3 bases and J lost 4 bases. CDR1 and CDR2 from the germline V gene are KGHSH and LQKENI. The CDR3 spans 16 residues. The CDR3 reads CASSPEISGGYNEQFF. CDR3 DNA sequence: TGTGCCAGCTCACCTGAGATTAGCGGGGGGTACAATGAGCAGTTCTTC.

As regards this clone: The sample contains more than one DNA sequence encoding this CDR3. The chain carries TRBV18 and TRBJ1-5, with TRBD1 as a possible D gene (6 bases). The CDR3 extends over 13 amino acids. Germline loops: CDR1 KGHSH, CDR2 LQKENI. Trimming removed 3 bases at V and 6 bases at J, with 9 bases between. Here the CDR3 reads CASSPDRSQPQHF. DNA of the CDR3: TGTGCCAGCTCACCGGACAGATCTCAGCCCCAGCATTTT.

This chain joins TRBV19 and TRBJ1-2; D remains ambiguous. Per the germline V gene, CDR1 is LNHDA and CDR2 is SQIVND (reference sequence). The CDR3 consists of 12 residues. Trimming shortened V by 5 bases and J by 3 bases, and 7 bases separated the two germline ends. The CDR3 coding sequence is TGTGCCAGTAGTTTGCCAGACTATGGCTACACCTTC. It encodes CASSLPDYGYTF.

The J gene is TRBJ2-7, the V gene TRBV18; 7 nucleotides align to TRBD2. The germline V gene has CDR1 KGHSH and CDR2 LQKENI. The CDR3 contains 13 residues. The junction had 4 bases not matched to a gene; V was cut back by 4 bases and J by 4 bases. The DNA of the CDR3 is TGTGCCAGCTCACGCGGGAGCGCTTACGAGCAGTACTTC. Amino acids: CASSRGSAYEQYF.

This chain's CDR3 is CASPGTQNTGELFF. The CDR3 bases are TGTGCCAGTCCCGGGACACAGAACACCGGGGAGCTGTTTTTT. The V and J genes are TRBV6-5 and TRBJ2-2; D is possibly TRBD1 (6 bases). Germline loops: CDR1 MNHEY, CDR2 SVGAGI. V lost 9 bases and J 1 base, leaving 12 bases between the germline ends. This CDR3 comprises 14 residues.

The table lists this clone with a count of one. The chain joins TRBV7-9 to TRBJ1-4; D is unresolved. CDR3 length equals 13 residues. The V gene lost 0 bases and the J gene lost 7 bases, with 6 bases spanning the gap. CDR1 and CDR2 from the germline V gene are SEHNR and FQNEAQ (reference sequence). The CDR3 reads CASSLAPGEKLFF. CDR3 bases: TGTGCCAGCAGCTTAGCGCCGGGTGAAAAACTGTTTTTT.

The chain combines TRBV7-6 with TRBJ2-1, with a possible D match to TRBD2 (5 bases). The CDR3 contains 16 residues. The germline V gene has CDR1 SGHVS and CDR2 FNYEAQ. Trimming pared 3 bases from V and 10 bases from J, leaving 22 bases between. The CDR3 sequence is CASSFMIRTAEGEQFF. The CDR3 DNA reads as TGTGCCAGCAGCTTTATGATAAGGACTGCAGAAGGAGAGCAGTTCTTC.

This chain links TRBV29-1 with TRBJ2-7, with 15 bases identical to TRBD2. Trimming at V came to 6 bases and at J to 7 bases, leaving 16 bases not matched to a gene. This CDR3 contains 17 residues. CDR1 is SQVTM, CDR2 ANQGSEA, per germline. The CDR3 DNA sequence: TGCAGCGTACCTTCGTCCGGACTAGCGGGAGGGGAAGGGGAGCAGTACTTC. It translates to CSVPSSGLAGGEGEQYF.

This clone was observed a single time. The junction departs from germline at one end; a sequencing error may be responsible. The V call is TRBV5-4, the J call TRBJ2-1; TRBD2 matches at 8 bases. CDR1 is SGHNT, CDR2 YYREEE, per germline (reference sequence). The length of the CDR3 is 15 residues. The CDR3 loop is CTSSHGGAGVIEQFF. The CDR3 DNA reads TGTACCAGCAGCCACGGGGGAGCGGGAGTAATTGAGCAGTTCTTC.

V usage is TRBV5-5 and J usage is TRBJ1-1; possibly TRBD1 for D (6 bases). CDR3 length: 14 amino acids. The V end was cut by 4 bases, the J end by 5 bases, with 15 bases between. The germline V gene encodes CDR1 SGHKS and CDR2 YYEKEE (reference sequence). The CDR3 spells CASSVIQGWTEAFF. In DNA form, the CDR3 reads TGTGCCAGCAGCGTAATACAGGGTTGGACTGAAGCTTTCTTT.

The chain recombines TRBV5-6 with TRBJ1-2; 8 nucleotides match TRBD1. The CDR3 is 13 amino acids. The V segment lost 4 bases and the J segment 6 bases; nucleotides outside the gene matches: 5. Germline-derived CDR1 and CDR2 are SGHDT and YYEEEE. Here the CDR3 reads CASSPTTGDGYTF. The CDR3 bases are TGTGCCAGCAGCCCAACGACAGGGGATGGCTACACCTTC.

The rearrangement uses TRBV27 and TRBJ1-1; perhaps TRBD1 as D (6 bases). The CDR3 consists of 13 residues. V dropped 2 bases and J dropped 5 bases, with 9 bases sitting between them. The V gene's germline CDR1 is MNHEY and CDR2 SMNVEV (reference sequence). The CDR3 loop reads CASSLGGQTEAFF. CDR3 DNA: TGTGCCAGCAGTTTAGGGGGCCAGACTGAAGCTTTCTTT.

The DNA of the CDR3 is TGTGCCAGCAGCTTAGATCCCTTTACTAGCACAGATACGCAGTATTTT. Residues: CASSLDPFTSTDTQYF. V is TRBV11-2 and J is TRBJ2-3; D not certain. CDR3 length equals 16 residues. V was clipped by 0 bases and J by 0 bases, with 10 bases between them. Per the germline V gene, CDR1 is SGHAT and CDR2 is FQNNGV.

The chain employs TRBV6-5 and TRBJ2-1; D is possibly TRBD2 (6 bases). CDR3 size: 11 residues. V lost 7 bases and J lost 9, with 10 bases in between. The germline V gene encodes CDR1 MNHEY and CDR2 SVGAGI. The CDR3 here is CASTEGSEQFF. As DNA, the CDR3 is TGTGCCAGCACGGAGGGCAGTGAGCAGTTCTTC.

The chain is built from TRBV6-2 or TRBV6-3 and TRBJ2-5; TRBD2 aligns across 10 bases. Germline assignment: CDR1 MNHEY and CDR2 SVGEGT. Germline trimming cut 4 bases from V and 3 bases from J; bases unmatched to any gene: 8. The CDR3 is made up of 16 amino acids. This CDR3 is CASSFFPSGSKETQYF. In DNA, the CDR3 is TGTGCCAGCAGTTTTTTTCCTAGCGGGAGTAAAGAGACCCAGTACTTC.

Of note for this clone: This specimen includes other DNA sequences encoding the same CDR3. The V and J genes are TRBV3-1 (or the pseudogene TRBV3-2) and TRBJ1-5; D gene uncertain. The germline V and J ends were trimmed by 0 bases and 4 bases, with 7 bases remaining between them. CDR1 and CDR2 (germline): LGHDT, YNNKEL (reference sequence). This CDR3 region has 14 residues. The CDR3 nucleotides read TGTGCCAGCAGCCAAGAAGGCGGGAATCAGCCCCAGCATTTT. It yields the protein CASSQEGGNQPQHF.

This chain joins TRBV5-4 and TRBJ2-7; TRBD2 matches 9 bases. With 3 bases clipped from V and 4 bases from J, the junction kept 8 bases outside the gene matches. Germline V gene data show CDR1 as SGHNT and CDR2 as YYREEE (reference sequence). This CDR3 has 15 amino acids. CDR3 DNA sequence: TGTGCCAGCAGCTCCCAGGTAGCGGGAGCGTACGAGCAGTACTTC. This sequence encodes CASSSQVAGAYEQYF.